Listed below are T cell receptor beta chains from one sample, sequenced in a study of blood T cells in healthy people across ages. From the 5' RACE reads, TCRdb called clonotypes with MiXCR, one entry per CDR3 protein. The sample lists hundreds of thousands of distinct CDR3 sequences; roughly 20% were seen once. Specimen: blood. These receptors originate from a man aged 70 or older in good health. Both conserved end residues are part of each CDR3. The D gene is left open where the match is weak. For some rows the clone size is stated as once, few or many, or as a class when expanded; others skip it.

CDR3nt: TGTGCCAGCAGTGATCAGGCCAGTACTAATGAAAAACTGTTTTTT
CDR3aa: CASSDQASTNEKLFF
j_gene: TRBJ1-4
d_gene: .
v_gene: TRBV28
abundance: few

CDR3nt: TGCAGTGCTACCGGGACAGACTATGGCTACACCTTC
CDR3aa: CSATGTDYGYTF
j_gene: TRBJ1-2
d_gene: TRBD1
v_gene: TRBV20-1
abundance: .

CDR3nt: TGTGCCAGCGAGCACAGGATTTCCTACGAGCAGTACTTC
CDR3aa: CASEHRISYEQYF
j_gene: TRBJ2-7
d_gene: .
v_gene: TRBV21-1
abundance: .

CDR3nt: TGTGCCAGCAGCCTTAGTATGGCCCGTTCCCAAGAGACCCAGTACTTC
CDR3aa: CASSLSMARSQETQYF
j_gene: TRBJ2-5
d_gene: .
v_gene: TRBV5-6
abundance: .

CDR3nt: TGCAGTGCCCCCCGGACGGGACTGAAGTTCTTC
CDR3aa: CSAPRTGLKFF
j_gene: TRBJ2-5
d_gene: .
v_gene: TRBV20-1
abundance: few

CDR3nt: TGTGCCAGCAGCCAAGCTCGACTGAACCAAGAGACCCAGTACTTC
CDR3aa: CASSQARLNQETQYF
j_gene: TRBJ2-5
d_gene: .
v_gene: TRBV3-1
abundance: .

CDR3nt: TGTGCCAGCCGAAAGGCTAGTCAGCCCCAGCATTTT
CDR3aa: CASRKASQPQHF
j_gene: TRBJ1-5
d_gene: .
v_gene: TRBV21-1
abundance: .

CDR3nt: TGCAGTGCTAGAAAACTAGCGGGAGGGCTGAAAGAGACCCAGTACTTC
CDR3aa: CSARKLAGGLKETQYF
j_gene: TRBJ2-5
d_gene: TRBD2
v_gene: TRBV20-1
abundance: .

CDR3nt: TGCGCCAGCAGCTTCGGTCCGGGGAACACTGAAGCTTTCTTT
CDR3aa: CASSFGPGNTEAFF
j_gene: TRBJ1-1
d_gene: .
v_gene: TRBV5-1
abundance: .

CDR3nt: TGTGCCAGCAGCTTGGTTCAGGGGCGCAATCAGCCCCAGCATTTT
CDR3aa: CASSLVQGRNQPQHF
j_gene: TRBJ1-5
d_gene: .
v_gene: TRBV7-2
abundance: .